The source of this T cell receptor (beta chain) is a study of T cells after yellow fever vaccination. This clonotype was seen only a few times. The antigen is unknown. The 5'RACE template-switching step produced TCR cDNA and added a universal primer site and UMIs. TCRdb fed the 5' RACE reads into MiXCR, producing one record per CDR3 protein. Among 250,000 or so distinct CDR3 sequences, about 7% were seen once, and the ten largest hold 0.85% to 1.2%. CDR1 is MNHNS and CDR2 is SASEGT in the germline V gene. There are 14 residues in the CDR3. V gave up 6 bases and J gave up 1 base, with 12 bases separating them. Broader study findings: Shared CD4/CD8 clonotypes were a small share, likely from convergent recombination. Detected again after the booster were most primary-vaccination clones, at 95% to 96% CD4 and more than 70% CD8.

The clonotype comes from a man in his thirties or forties who received the YFV17D yellow fever vaccine. This material consisted of CD4+ T cells sorted from PBMCs, taken on the day of the yellow fever booster vaccination. V gene TRBV6-1 combines with J gene TRBJ2-5, with D perhaps being TRBD1 or TRBD2 (5 bases each). As DNA, the CDR3 is TGTGCCAGCAGCCCGGGACGGTTCCAAGAGACCCAGTACTTC. Residues: CASSPGRFQETQYF.